Presented here are 21 T cell receptor beta chains from one specimen sequenced in a study of cytomegalovirus exposure and HLA in healthy donors. The PCR employed 60 Vbeta primers together with 13 Jbeta primers. Sequenced by immunoSEQ multiplex PCR; TCRdb stores in-frame clones only, minus some. The sample holds 95,000 to 100,000 clones, 76% seen once. Input material: PBMCs. Receptors originate from a man in his forties or fifties in good health and CMV-seronegative.

The J gene is TRBJ2-5, the V gene TRBV11-2, with 9 bases that match TRBD1. Germline CDR1 is SGHAT and CDR2 is FQNNGV. The CDR3 consists of 15 residues. J was trimmed by 5 bases and V by 1 base; bases with no gene match: 5. CDR3 coding DNA: TGTGCCAGCAGCTTAGTCGGGACAGGGCGGGAGACCCAGTACTTC. Translation gives CASSLVGTGRETQYF.

The chain couples TRBV19 to TRBJ1-5; D not certain. The CDR3 spans 15 residues. Deletions cut 5 bases from V and 2 bases from J, with 13 bases between. CDR1 is LNHDA and CDR2 is SQIVND in the germline V gene (reference sequence). The CDR3 region is CASSLQLGGNQPQHF. The DNA for the CDR3 is TGTGCCAGTAGTCTACAGCTTGGTGGCAATCAGCCCCAGCATTTT.

This rearrangement joins TRBV5-1 to TRBJ2-7; D gene uncertain. The CDR3 is made up of 15 amino acids. Germline assignment: CDR1 SGHRS and CDR2 YFSETQ. Trimming removed 5 bases from V and 1 base from J, with 16 bases in between. This CDR3 reads CASSTGQPLSYEQYV. CDR3 DNA sequence: TGCGCCAGCAGTACGGGTCAGCCGTTATCCTACGAGCAGTACGTC.

This clone was detected only a few times. The identical CDR3 is also encoded by other nucleotide sequences in the sample. The chain has TRBV4-2 and TRBJ2-2; 8 bases are a match to TRBD1. CDR3 length equals 16 residues. The germline V gene encodes CDR1 LGHNA and CDR2 YNFKEQ. J gave up 4 bases and V 5 bases, and 9 bases lay outside the gene matches. The CDR3 DNA is TGTGCCAGCAGCGTAACGGCACAGGGGGGCACCGGGGAGCTGTTTTTT. The encoded protein is CASSVTAQGGTGELFF.

About this clone itself: The same CDR3 also results from other DNA sequences found in this sample. This chain joins TRBV16 and TRBJ2-1; D might be TRBD1 (5 bases). The CDR3 contains 12 residues. Germline CDR1 reads KGHSY; CDR2 reads FQNENV. Trimming removed 4 bases from V and 9 bases from J, with 10 bases in between. DNA for the CDR3: TGTGCCAGCAGCCCTGAAGGGGTTGAGCAGTTCTTC. Its protein is CASSPEGVEQFF.

This clone was detected once. One end of the junction fails to match germline, which may point to a read error. This chain uses TRBV5-3 with TRBJ2-3, with 9 bases identical to TRBD2. TRBV5-3 is given ORF status, its function remaining uncertain. The CDR3 length is 13 residues. CDR3 in DNA: TGTGGCAGAGGCGGGGGGGCCACAGATACGCAGTATTTT. This translates into CGRGGGATDTQYF.

This chain joins TRBV5-4 and TRBJ1-1; D remains unclear. The CDR3 extends over 15 amino acids. V dropped 0 bases and J dropped 0 bases, with 9 bases sitting between them. Germline loops: CDR1 SGHNT, CDR2 YYREEE (reference sequence). CDR3 region: CASSLDFTVNTEAFF. The CDR3 nucleotides are TGTGCCAGCAGCTTGGATTTTACAGTGAACACTGAAGCTTTCTTT.

This clone was counted once. This chain uses TRBV2 with TRBJ1-6; the D gene is possibly TRBD1 (5 bases). The germline V and J ends were trimmed by 7 bases and 7 bases, with 11 bases remaining between them. The germline V gene has CDR1 SNHLY and CDR2 FYNNEI. The CDR3 runs to 13 residues. Written as DNA, the CDR3 is TGTGCCAGCAACAGACAGACCAATTCACCCCTCCACTTT. Residues: CASNRQTNSPLHF.

This chain's CDR3 is CASSSLRDTPKKLFF. CDR3 in DNA: TGTGCCAGCAGCTCCCTCCGGGACACCCCGAAAAAACTGTTTTTT. The rearrangement joins TRBV11-2 to TRBJ1-4, with D possibly being TRBD1 (6 bases). Germline V gene lookup returns CDR1 SGHAT and CDR2 FQNNGV. V shed 4 bases and J shed 9 bases, with 18 bases lying between them. The CDR3 is made up of 15 amino acids.

The chain employs TRBV11-3 and TRBJ2-2; 12 bases are shared with TRBD1. The CDR3 extends over 17 amino acids. Germline loops: CDR1 SGHNT, CDR2 YENEEA. With 2 bases clipped from V and 4 bases from J, the junction kept 5 bases outside the gene matches. The CDR3 here is CASSLWDRGQGTGELFF. CDR3 DNA sequence: TGTGCCAGCAGCTTATGGGACAGGGGGCAAGGCACCGGGGAGCTGTTTTTT.

The chain joins TRBV4-2 to TRBJ2-3; 7 bases agree with TRBD2. J was trimmed by 5 bases and V by 0 bases; bases with no gene match: 8. From germline, CDR1 is LGHNA and CDR2 YNFKEQ. The CDR3 is made up of 16 amino acids. The DNA for the CDR3 is TGTGCCAGCAGCCAAGACCGGCGGGGGTCTGGAGATACGCAGTATTTT. Protein product: CASSQDRRGSGDTQYF.

The J gene is TRBJ1-1, the V gene TRBV28; 8 bases are a match to TRBD1. CDR1 is MDHEN, CDR2 SYDVKM, per germline. The CDR3 spans 15 residues. J gave up 5 bases and V 3 bases, and 8 bases lay outside the gene matches. DNA of the CDR3: TGTGCCAGCAGTTTGGGGTCAGGGGGCATAACTGAAGCTTTCTTT. Its translation is CASSLGSGGITEAFF.

This sequence joins TRBV7-8 and TRBJ2-5, with D perhaps matching TRBD2 (6 bases). The CDR3 is made up of 13 amino acids. Germline V CDR1 and CDR2: SGHVS, FQNEAQ. The ends were cut back, 5 bases at V and 6 bases at J, with 13 bases in the middle. The CDR3 coding sequence is TGTGCCAGCAGCCGACTAGGCGGGCAGACCCAGTACTTC. Its translation is CASSRLGGQTQYF.

The chain is built from TRBV5-1 and TRBJ2-1, with TRBD1 matching over 8 bases. The CDR3 has 16 amino acids. The trim removed 0 bases at V and 8 bases at J, leaving 10 bases unmatched. Germline assignment: CDR1 SGHRS and CDR2 YFSETQ. CDR3 sequence: CASSLAGQGTWDEQFF. As DNA, the CDR3 is TGCGCCAGCAGCTTGGCTGGACAGGGAACCTGGGATGAGCAGTTCTTC.

The chain combines TRBV5-1 with TRBJ2-6; D is undetermined. The length of the CDR3 is 14 residues. V was cut by 2 bases and J by 0 bases, with 3 bases left in between. In germline, CDR1 is SGHRS, CDR2 YFSETQ. CDR3 sequence reads: CASSFNSGANVLTF. Written as DNA, the CDR3 is TGCGCCAGCAGCTTTAACTCTGGGGCCAACGTCCTGACTTTC.

CDR3 DNA sequence: TGTGCCAGCAGCTACGCAGGGGCGATGAACACTGAAGCTTTCTTT. It specifies CASSYAGAMNTEAFF. J is TRBJ1-1 and V is TRBV7-9; maybe TRBD1 (6 bases). Germline loops: CDR1 SEHNR, CDR2 FQNEAQ (reference sequence). V dropped 4 bases and J dropped 0 bases, with 12 bases sitting between them. The CDR3 sequence is 15 residues long. Based on the CDR3 plus reference TRBV7-9 and TRBJ1-1, the full variable domain is DTGVSQNPRHKITKRGQNVTFRCDPISEHNRLYWYRQTLGQGPEFLTYFQNEAQLEKSRLLSDRFSAERPKGSFSTLEIQRTEQGDSAMYLCASSYAGAMNTEAFFGQGTRLTVV.

This chain joins TRBV5-4 and TRBJ1-1, with 7 bases matching TRBD1. Germline assignment: CDR1 SGHNT and CDR2 YYREEE (reference sequence). The CDR3 consists of 13 residues. V lost 2 bases to trimming and J lost 3 bases; unmatched junction nucleotides: 1. CDR3 coding DNA: TGTGCCAGCAGCTTTACAGGGGACACTGAAGCTTTCTTT. Translating gives CASSFTGDTEAFF.

The chain joins TRBV2 to TRBJ2-4; D possibly corresponds to TRBD1 (6 bases). Trimming removed 8 bases at V and 4 bases at J, with 12 bases between. Per germline, CDR1 SNHLY and CDR2 FYNNEI. The CDR3 totals 13 residues. The CDR3 reads CASGGQSKNIQYF. Written as DNA, the CDR3 is TGTGCCAGCGGGGGACAAAGTAAAAACATTCAGTACTTC.

This chain uses TRBV14 with TRBJ2-3; TRBD2 aligns across 8 bases. Germline CDR1 is SGHDN and CDR2 is FVKESK. The CDR3 is 17 residues long. V lost 5 bases to trimming and J lost 3 bases; unmatched junction nucleotides: 13. The CDR3 DNA follows: TGTGCCAGCAGCAACCCGTCCCTTGCGGGGGGTACAGATACGCAGTATTTT. Translating it yields CASSNPSLAGGTDTQYF.

The chain links TRBV6-1 to TRBJ1-2; D is unresolved. In germline, CDR1 is MNHNS, CDR2 SASEGT. V was clipped by 0 bases and J by 4 bases, with 9 bases between them. The CDR3 loop spans 14 amino acids. CDR3 nucleotide sequence: TGTGCCAGCAGTGAAGCAGGGAGGACCTATGGCTACACCTTC. Amino acids: CASSEAGRTYGYTF.

The chain's CDR3 is CASSQGRGGNTEAFF. CDR3 sequence (DNA): TGTGCCAGCAGCCAGGGTCGGGGGGGGAACACTGAAGCTTTCTTT. This chain links TRBV7-6 with TRBJ1-1, with D perhaps matching TRBD1 (5 bases). Germline CDR1 and CDR2: SGHVS and FNYEAQ. The CDR3 has 15 amino acids. Trimming took off 5 bases at V and 1 base at J, with 14 bases between the two ends.